This passage covers 10 T cell receptor beta chains from one sample sequenced in a study of cytomegalovirus exposure and HLA in healthy donors (TCRdb year 2017). To prepare the library, the immunoSEQ multiplex PCR assay was applied. For the multiplex PCR, a mixture combining 60 forward primers for TCR Vbeta segments and 13 reverse primers for TCR Jbeta segments was used. The immuneACCESS repertoire file appears here via TCRdb, limited to in-frame rearrangements. These files lack a portion of the clones; in checked studies, under half of the deficit traces to unresolved V genes, and the cause of the others is not known. This sample's table carries 130,000 to 150,000 clones. The biggest ten clones account for 0.8% to 1% of the sample. Material for sequencing was PBMCs. The receptor source for this set is a male donor in good health and CMV-seronegative.

Concerning this clone itself: One end of the junction varies from germline; a read error may be responsible. V and J are TRBV18 and TRBJ1-1; TRBD1 might be the D (6 bases). From germline, CDR1 is KGHSH and CDR2 LQKENI. The CDR3 covers 13 residues. For the CDR3, the DNA is TGTGCCAGCTCACTAGACCGGGACACGGAAGCTTTCTTT. Its translation: CASSLDRDTEAFF.

This sequence joins TRBV7-6 and TRBJ2-3; the match to TRBD2 covers 11 bases. J gave up 9 bases and V 4 bases, and 9 bases lay outside the gene matches. Germline V lookup: CDR1 SGHVS, CDR2 FNYEAQ. The CDR3 contains 15 residues. In nucleotides, the CDR3 is TGTGCCAGCAGCTCTTTACTAGCGGGAGAGGGGACGCAGTATTTT. This gives the protein CASSSLLAGEGTQYF.

The genes are TRBV27 and TRBJ2-3, with 10 bases identical to TRBD2. The CDR3 covers 15 residues. Germline CDR1 and CDR2: MNHEY and SMNVEV (reference sequence). Trimming took 8 bases from V and 8 from J; bases not matched to a gene: 13. CDR3: CASSPQRGGPGTQYF. As DNA, the CDR3 is TGTGCCAGCTCGCCCCAGCGGGGGGGCCCTGGTACGCAGTATTTT.

The chain has TRBV19 and TRBJ1-2, with D possibly being TRBD1 (5 bases). This CDR3 is built from 13 residues. Germline lookup yields CDR1 LNHDA and CDR2 SQIVND (reference sequence). Trimming removed 9 bases at V and 6 bases at J, with 17 bases between. CDR3 nucleotides: TGTGCCAGCTGGGGCATATATACCGATGGCTACACCTTC. This sequence encodes CASWGIYTDGYTF.

The chain has TRBV30 and TRBJ1-3, with a possible D match to TRBD1 (6 bases). The V end was cut by 5 bases, the J end by 9 bases, with 8 bases between. This CDR3 is built from 10 residues. The V gene's germline CDR1 is GTSNPN and CDR2 SVGIG (reference sequence). CDR3 loop: CAWGGATIYF. In nucleotides, the CDR3 is TGTGCCTGGGGGGGGGCCACCATATATTTT.

The V and J genes are TRBV10-2 and TRBJ1-2; 10 nucleotides match TRBD1. J was trimmed by 5 bases and V by 6 bases; bases with no gene match: 3. The CDR3 has 13 residues. CDR1 is WSHSY, CDR2 SAAADI, per germline. CDR3 in amino acids: CASSPDRGYGYTF. The CDR3 DNA follows: TGCGCCAGCAGCCCGGACAGGGGGTATGGCTACACCTTC.

CDR3 residues: CSVAGTYEAKNIQYF. CDR3 nucleotides: TGCAGCGTTGCCGGGACTTATGAAGCCAAAAACATTCAGTACTTC. The chain joins TRBV29-1 to TRBJ2-4; D perhaps matches TRBD2 (6 bases). Germline V gives CDR1 SQVTM, CDR2 ANQGSEA. Trimming cost V 4 bases and J 0 bases, with 13 bases left between them. The CDR3 length is 15 residues.

The chain has TRBV9 and TRBJ2-3, with 7 bases matching TRBD2. This CDR3 region has 13 residues. After removal of 3 bases from V and 5 bases from J, the junction contained 3 bases not matched to a gene. CDR1 and CDR2 (germline): SGDLS, YYNGEE. The CDR3 DNA reads as TGTGCCAGCAGCGAGCGGGGATTAGATACGCAGTATTTT. Its protein product is CASSERGLDTQYF.

The chain couples TRBV11-1 to TRBJ2-2, with 9 bases lining up with TRBD1. This CDR3 region has 15 residues. The J segment lost 12 bases and the V segment lost 1 base, leaving 9 bases of the junction unmatched. Germline CDR1 SGHAT, CDR2 FQDESV (reference sequence). In nucleotides, the CDR3 is TGTGCCAGCAGCTTAGAGGACAGGGGAAGAGGAAAGCTGTTTTTT. This sequence encodes CASSLEDRGRGKLFF.

This chain links TRBV6-5 with TRBJ1-3; 11 nucleotides align to TRBD1. This CDR3 is 14 amino acids long. V gave up 10 bases and J gave up 2 bases; unmatched junction bases: 4. CDR1 MNHEY and CDR2 SVGAGI come from the germline V gene. This CDR3 reads CATGQGATGNTIYF. The CDR3 nucleotides read TGTGCCACCGGACAGGGGGCTACTGGAAACACCATATATTTT.